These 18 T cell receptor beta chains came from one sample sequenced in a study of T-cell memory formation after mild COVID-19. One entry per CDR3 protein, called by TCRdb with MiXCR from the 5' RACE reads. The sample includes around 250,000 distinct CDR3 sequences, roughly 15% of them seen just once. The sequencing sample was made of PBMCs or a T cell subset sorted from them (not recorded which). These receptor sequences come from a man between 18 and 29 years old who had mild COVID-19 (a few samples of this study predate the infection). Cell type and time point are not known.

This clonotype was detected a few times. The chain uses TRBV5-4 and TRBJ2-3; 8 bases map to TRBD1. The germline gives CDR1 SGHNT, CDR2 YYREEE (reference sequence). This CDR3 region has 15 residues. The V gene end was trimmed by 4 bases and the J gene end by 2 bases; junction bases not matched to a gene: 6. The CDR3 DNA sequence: TGTGCCAGCAGCGTGCGACAGGGGATCACAGATACGCAGTATTTT. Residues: CASSVRQGITDTQYF.

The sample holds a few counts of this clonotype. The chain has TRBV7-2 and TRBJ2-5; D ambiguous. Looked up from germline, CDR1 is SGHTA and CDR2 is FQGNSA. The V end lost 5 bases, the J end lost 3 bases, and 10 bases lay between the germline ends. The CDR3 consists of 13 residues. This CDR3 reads CASSARREETQYF. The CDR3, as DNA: TGTGCCAGCAGCGCACGACGCGAAGAGACCCAGTACTTC.

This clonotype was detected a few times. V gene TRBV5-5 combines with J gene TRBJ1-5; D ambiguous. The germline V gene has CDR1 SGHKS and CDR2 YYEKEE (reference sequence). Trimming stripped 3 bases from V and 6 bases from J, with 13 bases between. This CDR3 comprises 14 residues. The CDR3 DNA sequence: TGTGCCAGCAGCTCGATTTCGGGATCTCAGCCCCAGCATTTT. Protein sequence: CASSSISGSQPQHF. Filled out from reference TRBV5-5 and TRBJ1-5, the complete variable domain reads DAGVTQSPTHLIKTRGQQVTLRCSPISGHKSVSWYQQVLGQGPQFIFQYYEKEERGRGNFPDRFSARQFPNYSSELNVNALLLGDSALYLCASSSISGSQPQHFGDGTRLSIL.

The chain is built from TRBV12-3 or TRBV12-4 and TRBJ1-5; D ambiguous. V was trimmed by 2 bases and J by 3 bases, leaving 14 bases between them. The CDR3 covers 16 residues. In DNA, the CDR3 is TGTGCCAGCAGTTTAAGTACCGACGGAAACAATCAGCCCCAGCATTTT. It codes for CASSLSTDGNNQPQHF.

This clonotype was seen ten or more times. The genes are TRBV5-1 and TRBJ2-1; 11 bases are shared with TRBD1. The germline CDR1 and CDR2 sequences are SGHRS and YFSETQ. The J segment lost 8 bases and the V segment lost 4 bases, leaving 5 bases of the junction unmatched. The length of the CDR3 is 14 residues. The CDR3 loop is CASSVGQGDDEQFF. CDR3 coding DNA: TGCGCCAGCAGCGTGGGACAGGGGGACGATGAGCAGTTCTTC.

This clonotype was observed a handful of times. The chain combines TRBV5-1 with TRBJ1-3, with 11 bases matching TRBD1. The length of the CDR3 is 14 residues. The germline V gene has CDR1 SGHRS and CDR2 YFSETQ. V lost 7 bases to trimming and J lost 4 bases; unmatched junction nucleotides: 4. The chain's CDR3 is CASGTGGPGNTIYF. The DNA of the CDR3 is TGCGCCAGCGGGACAGGGGGACCGGGAAACACCATATATTTT.

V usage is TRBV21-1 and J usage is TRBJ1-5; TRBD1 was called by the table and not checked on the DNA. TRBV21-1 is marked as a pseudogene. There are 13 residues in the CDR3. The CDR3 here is CASSGMGRQPQHF. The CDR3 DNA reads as TGTGCCAGCAGCGGAATGGGGCGACAGCCCCAGCATTTT.

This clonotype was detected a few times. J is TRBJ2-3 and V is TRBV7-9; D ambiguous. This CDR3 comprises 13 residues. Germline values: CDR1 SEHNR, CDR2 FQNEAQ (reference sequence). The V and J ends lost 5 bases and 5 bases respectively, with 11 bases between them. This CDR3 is CASSPILVDTQYF. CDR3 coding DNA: TGTGCCAGCAGCCCGATACTGGTAGATACGCAGTATTTT.

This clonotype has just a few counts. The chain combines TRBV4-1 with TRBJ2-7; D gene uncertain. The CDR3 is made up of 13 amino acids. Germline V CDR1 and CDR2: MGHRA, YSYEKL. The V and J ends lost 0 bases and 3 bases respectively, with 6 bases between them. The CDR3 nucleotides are TGCGCCAGCAGCCAAGAGCTTTTCTACGAGCAGTACTTC. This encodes CASSQELFYEQYF.

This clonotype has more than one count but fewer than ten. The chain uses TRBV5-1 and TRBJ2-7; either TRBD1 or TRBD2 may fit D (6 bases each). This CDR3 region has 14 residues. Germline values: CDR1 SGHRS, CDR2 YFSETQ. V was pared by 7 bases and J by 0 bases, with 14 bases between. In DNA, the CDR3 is TGCGCCAGCTCGGGCGGGGACAACTCCTACGAGCAGTACTTC. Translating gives CASSGGDNSYEQYF.

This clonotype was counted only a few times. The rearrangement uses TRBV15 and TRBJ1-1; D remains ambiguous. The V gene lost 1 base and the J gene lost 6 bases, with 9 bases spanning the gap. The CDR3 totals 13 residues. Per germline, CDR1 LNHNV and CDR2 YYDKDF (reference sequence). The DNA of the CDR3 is TGTGCCACCAGCAGAGCCCGGGTCGCTGAAGCTTTCTTT. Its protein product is CATSRARVAEAFF.

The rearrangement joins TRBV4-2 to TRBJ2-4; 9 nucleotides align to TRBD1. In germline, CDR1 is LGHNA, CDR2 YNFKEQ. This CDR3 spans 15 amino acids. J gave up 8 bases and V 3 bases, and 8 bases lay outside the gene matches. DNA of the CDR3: TGTGCCAGCAGCCATAGACAGGGGGTAGGAGACATTCAGTACTTC. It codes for CASSHRQGVGDIQYF.

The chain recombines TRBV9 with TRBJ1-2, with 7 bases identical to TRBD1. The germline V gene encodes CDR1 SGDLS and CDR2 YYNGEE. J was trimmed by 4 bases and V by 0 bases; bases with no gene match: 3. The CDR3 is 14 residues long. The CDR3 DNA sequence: TGTGCCAGCAGCGTAGCGGCAGGGGGCTATGGCTACACCTTC. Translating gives CASSVAAGGYGYTF.

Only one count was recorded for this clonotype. The CDR3, as DNA: TGTGCCAGCAGCCAGGGGGCTGTGGGAAAACTGTTTTTT. It is translated as CASSQGAVGKLFF. The gene calls are TRBV9 and TRBJ1-4, with 8 bases aligning to TRBD1. The CDR3 spans 13 residues. Germline V gives CDR1 SGDLS, CDR2 YYNGEE. The V segment lost 4 bases and the J segment 10 bases; nucleotides outside the gene matches: 6.

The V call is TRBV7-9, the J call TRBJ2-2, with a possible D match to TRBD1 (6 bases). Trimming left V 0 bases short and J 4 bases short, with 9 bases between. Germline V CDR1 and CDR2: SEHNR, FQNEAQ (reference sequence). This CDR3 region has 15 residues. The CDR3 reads CASSLAWDTTGELFF. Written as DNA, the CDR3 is TGTGCCAGCAGCTTAGCATGGGACACCACCGGGGAGCTGTTTTTT. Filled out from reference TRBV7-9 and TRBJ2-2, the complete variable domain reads DTGVSQNPRHKITKRGQNVTFRCDPISEHNRLYWYRQTLGQGPEFLTYFQNEAQLEKSRLLSDRFSAERPKGSFSTLEIQRTEQGDSAMYLCASSLAWDTTGELFFGEGSRLTVL.

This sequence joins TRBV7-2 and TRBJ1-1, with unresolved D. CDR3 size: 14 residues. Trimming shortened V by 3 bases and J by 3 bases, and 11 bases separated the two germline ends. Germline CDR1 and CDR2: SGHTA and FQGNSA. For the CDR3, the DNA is TGTGCCAGCAGCTTGGTGGGCAGAGACACTGAAGCTTTCTTT. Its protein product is CASSLVGRDTEAFF.

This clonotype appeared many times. DNA of the CDR3: TGTGCCAGCAGCTTAGGGGCCGGGGAGCTGTTTTTT. Translation gives CASSLGAGELFF. V usage is TRBV7-9 and J usage is TRBJ2-2; D is uncertain. The CDR3 is made up of 12 amino acids. Germline assignment: CDR1 SEHNR and CDR2 FQNEAQ (reference sequence). Trimming removed 1 base from V and 6 bases from J, with 3 bases in between. The full variable domain, completed using reference TRBV7-9 and TRBJ2-2, is DTGVSQNPRHKITKRGQNVTFRCDPISEHNRLYWYRQTLGQGPEFLTYFQNEAQLEKSRLLSDRFSAERPKGSFSTLEIQRTEQGDSAMYLCASSLGAGELFFGEGSRLTVL.

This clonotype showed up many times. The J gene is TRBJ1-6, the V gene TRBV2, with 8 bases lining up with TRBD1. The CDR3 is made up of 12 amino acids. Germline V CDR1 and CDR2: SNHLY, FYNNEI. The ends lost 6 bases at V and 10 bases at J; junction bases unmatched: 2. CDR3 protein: CASRGTGSPLHF. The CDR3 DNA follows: TGTGCCAGCAGAGGGACAGGATCACCCCTCCACTTT. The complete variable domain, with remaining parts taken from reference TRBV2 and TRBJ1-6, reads EPEVTQTPSHQVTQMGQEVILRCVPISNHLYFYWYRQILGQKVEFLVSFYNNEISEKSEIFDDQFSVERPDGSNFTLKIRSTKLEDSAMYFCASRGTGSPLHFGNGTRLTVT.